Listed below are T cell receptor beta chains from one sample, sequenced in a study of cytomegalovirus exposure and HLA in healthy donors. Assay used: immunoSEQ multiplex PCR; TCRdb lists only in-frame clones, some missing. The sample shows about 140,000 clones, 80% of them seen only once. Sequenced: PBMCs. These receptors originate from a man aged 25-45 years in good health and CMV-seronegative. Both conserved end residues are part of each CDR3. The D gene is left open where the match is weak. Clone size is shown for a subset of rows, as once, few, many or a class of expanded clone.

abundance	v_gene	j_gene	d_gene	CDR3aa	CDR3nt
NA	TRBV7-9	TRBJ2-1	TRBD1	CASSPRTGSYNEQFF	TGTGCCAGCAGCCCCCGGACAGGTTCCTACAATGAGCAGTTCTTC
NA	TRBV7-7	TRBJ2-3	TRBD2	CASSLGGGGTDTQYF	TGTGCTAGCAGCTTAGGTGGGGGGGGCACAGATACGCAGTATTTT
few	TRBV6-1	TRBJ1-5	NA	CASREYSNQPQHF	TGTGCCAGCAGGGAATATAGCAATCAGCCCCAGCATTTT
NA	TRBV28	TRBJ1-2	NA	CASSTAGVPLNLYGYTF	TGTGCCAGCAGTACGGCGGGTGTTCCACTCAATCTCTATGGCTACACCTTC
NA	TRBV5-4	TRBJ1-5	NA	CASSWGGPNSNQPQHF	TGTGCCAGCAGCTGGGGGGGACCGAATAGCAATCAGCCCCAGCATTTT
NA	TRBV7-2	TRBJ2-5	TRBD1	CASTGQGLETQYF	TGTGCCAGCACCGGACAGGGGCTTGAGACCCAGTACTTC
NA	TRBV14	TRBJ2-3	TRBD2	CASSFSGRTDTQYF	TGTGCCAGCAGCTTTAGCGGGAGAACAGATACGCAGTATTTT
NA	TRBV5-4	TRBJ2-5	TRBD2	CASSPVVAGGGTQYF	TGTGCCAGCAGCCCGGTAGTAGCGGGAGGCGGGACCCAGTACTTC
few	TRBV2	TRBJ2-2	TRBD2	CASVDLAGGSRTGELFF	TGTGCCAGCGTAGATTTGGCGGGAGGGTCGAGGACCGGGGAGCTGTTTTTT
NA	TRBV5-6	TRBJ2-1	NA	CASYRRYNEQFF	TGTGCCAGCTACAGGCGTTACAATGAGCAGTTCTTC
NA	TRBV30	TRBJ2-1	TRBD2	CAWSPGLATNEQFF	TGTGCCTGGAGCCCTGGACTAGCTACGAATGAGCAGTTCTTC
once	TRBV6-5	TRBJ2-3	NA	CASSSLLPSTDTQYF	TGTGCCAGCAGTTCTCTTCTTCCTAGCACAGATACGCAGTATTTT
NA	TRBV19	TRBJ2-4	TRBD2	CASSSILAGAKNIQYF	TGTGCCAGTAGTAGCATACTAGCGGGAGCCAAAAACATTCAGTACTTC
few	TRBV27	TRBJ2-7	NA	CASSRAGVLEWYF	TGTGCCAGCAGTCGGGCCGGGGTCCTCGAGTGGTACTTC
once	TRBV7-6	TRBJ2-7	NA	CASSLAPGGNYEQYF	TGTGCCAGCAGCCTTGCCCCCGGAGGAAACTACGAGCAGTACTTC
NA	TRBV19	TRBJ2-1	NA	CASRRTGGDNEQFF	TGTGCCAGTAGAAGGACAGGAGGGGACAATGAGCAGTTCTTC
NA	TRBV5-4	TRBJ2-5	NA	CASSLEEWGHKETQYF	TGTGCCAGCAGCTTGGAGGAGTGGGGACACAAAGAGACCCAGTACTTC
NA	TRBV5-1	TRBJ2-1	TRBD1	CASSPGQGNEQFF	TGCGCCAGCAGCCCGGGACAGGGGAATGAGCAGTTCTTC
NA	TRBV27	TRBJ1-2	NA	CASRTNYGYTF	TGTGCCAGTAGAACTAACTATGGCTACACCTTC
once	TRBV9	TRBJ2-3	TRBD2	CASSVASGRVADTQYF	TGTGCCAGCAGCGTCGCTAGCGGGAGGGTGGCAGATACGCAGTATTTT
NA	TRBV9	TRBJ1-3	NA	CASEDSPSSGNTIYF	TGTGCCAGCGAGGACTCGCCAAGCTCTGGAAACACCATATATTTT
NA	TRBV27	TRBJ2-1	NA	CASTPLTRPSEQFF	TGTGCCAGCACCCCCTTGACTCGTCCAAGCGAGCAGTTCTTC
NA	TRBV7-2	TRBJ1-2	NA	CASSSGNNYGYTF	TGTGCCAGCAGCTCGGGTAACAACTATGGCTACACCTTC
NA	TRBV27	TRBJ2-7	TRBD1	CASSYRDRVVEQYF	TGTGCCAGCAGTTACCGGGACAGGGTCGTCGAGCAGTACTTC
NA	TRBV5-1	TRBJ1-3	TRBD1	CASSLSGQSWNTIYF	TGCGCCAGCAGCTTGTCGGGACAGTCCTGGAACACCATATATTTT
few	TRBV6-5	TRBJ2-7	TRBD1	CASSYSLGGGYEQYF	TGTGCCAGCAGTTACTCTTTAGGGGGCGGGTACGAGCAGTACTTC
few	TRBV6-5	TRBJ1-1	NA	CASSYGGSVGEAFF	TGTGCCAGCAGTTACGGGGGGTCTGTTGGTGAAGCTTTCTTT
NA	TRBV10-2	TRBJ2-3	TRBD2	CARLLAGDRGTDTQYF	TGCGCCAGGCTACTAGCGGGAGATCGGGGCACAGATACGCAGTATTTT
NA	TRBV11-2	TRBJ1-2	TRBD1	CASSLDLRDRGYGYTF	TGTGCCAGCAGCTTAGACCTCCGGGACAGGGGCTATGGCTACACCTTC
NA	TRBV11-2	TRBJ1-2	NA	CASSLEMGASYGYTF	TGTGCCAGCAGCTTAGAAATGGGGGCCAGCTATGGCTACACCTTC
NA	TRBV20-1	TRBJ1-1	NA	CSADYRAEAFF	TGCAGTGCTGATTACAGGGCGGAAGCTTTCTTT
NA	TRBV28	TRBJ1-5	NA	CASSFRDSPHYQPQHF	TGTGCCAGCAGTTTCCGCGACAGCCCCCACTATCAGCCCCAGCATTTT
NA	TRBV18	TRBJ2-1	TRBD2	CASSPAYSGRGGEQFF	TGTGCCAGCTCACCGGCTTATAGCGGGAGAGGCGGCGAGCAGTTCTTC
NA	TRBV29-1	TRBJ2-3	NA	CSVERDEGADTQYF	TGCAGCGTTGAAAGGGATGAGGGTGCAGATACGCAGTATTTT
once	TRBV11-2	TRBJ2-5	TRBD2	CASSAGWTSGSGETQYF	TGTGCCAGCAGCGCCGGGTGGACTAGCGGGAGTGGCGAGACCCAGTACTTC
NA	TRBV27	TRBJ1-4	NA	CASSSRGGKLFF	TGTGCCAGCAGTTCTAGGGGGGGAAAACTGTTTTTT
NA	TRBV6-1	TRBJ2-7	NA	CASSRSGYEQYF	TGTGCCAGCTCTCGTTCGGGGTACGAGCAGTACTTC
NA	TRBV7-6	TRBJ1-5	NA	CASSLGPGPSGQPQHF	TGTGCCAGCAGCTTGGGCCCCGGGCCCTCGGGACAGCCCCAGCATTTT
NA	TRBV5-1	TRBJ2-1	TRBD2	CASSLGLAGDPYNEQFF	TGCGCCAGCAGCTTGGGGCTAGCGGGAGACCCCTACAATGAGCAGTTCTTC
NA	TRBV28	TRBJ1-5	NA	CASSLGTRDQPQHF	TGTGCCAGCAGTTTGGGCACCCGAGATCAGCCCCAGCATTTT
once	TRBV7-7	TRBJ2-2	NA	CASRGGENTGELFF	TGTGCCAGCAGGGGCGGGGAGAACACCGGGGAGCTGTTTTTT
NA	TRBV5-8	TRBJ2-4	NA	CASSLLRIQYF	TGTGCCAGCAGCCTACTCCGCATTCAGTACTTC
NA	TRBV11-2	TRBJ2-1	TRBD2	CASSSLSGRARNEQFF	TGTGCCAGCAGCTCTCTAAGCGGGAGAGCGCGCAATGAGCAGTTCTTC
NA	TRBV4-2	TRBJ2-7	TRBD2	CASSQQGTSGTYEQYF	TGTGCCAGCAGTCAACAGGGGACTAGCGGGACCTACGAGCAGTACTTC
NA	TRBV4-2	TRBJ2-1	TRBD1	CATRQGSGEQFF	TGTGCCACTAGACAGGGTAGTGGTGAGCAGTTCTTC
NA	TRBV5-4	TRBJ2-1	NA	CASSLDSYNEQFF	TGTGCCAGCAGCTTGGACAGCTACAATGAGCAGTTCTTC
NA	TRBV7-9	TRBJ1-1	TRBD1	CASGGQPNTEAFF	TGTGCCAGCGGGGGACAGCCGAACACTGAAGCTTTCTTT
NA	TRBV6-4	TRBJ2-3	TRBD2	CASSHAEGLAGGKGTDTQYF	TGTGCCAGCAGCCACGCCGAGGGACTAGCGGGAGGAAAGGGTACAGATACGCAGTATTTT
NA	TRBV10-2	TRBJ2-7	NA	CASSTGSEQYF	TGCGCCAGCTCAACAGGGAGCGAGCAGTACTTC
once	TRBV30	TRBJ2-3	NA	CAWKVLAPDTQYF	TGTGCCTGGAAGGTTCTAGCGCCAGATACGCAGTATTTT
NA	TRBV11-3	TRBJ2-5	TRBD1	CASSLNRGETQYF	TGTGCCAGCAGCTTGAACAGGGGGGAGACCCAGTACTTC
few	TRBV28	TRBJ2-7	NA	CASEFVRGYEQYF	TGTGCCAGCGAGTTTGTTCGAGGCTACGAGCAGTACTTC
NA	TRBV9	TRBJ1-5	TRBD1	CASSAGTGRDSNQPQHF	TGTGCCAGCAGCGCCGGGACAGGACGGGATAGCAATCAGCCCCAGCATTTT
NA	TRBV7-8	TRBJ2-1	NA	CASSLARQIDNEQFF	TGTGCCAGCAGCTTAGCGCGGCAGATTGACAATGAGCAGTTCTTC
NA	TRBV18	TRBJ1-4	TRBD1	CASSPPGTGVNEKLFF	TGTGCCAGCTCACCCCCCGGGACAGGGGTTAATGAAAAACTGTTTTTT